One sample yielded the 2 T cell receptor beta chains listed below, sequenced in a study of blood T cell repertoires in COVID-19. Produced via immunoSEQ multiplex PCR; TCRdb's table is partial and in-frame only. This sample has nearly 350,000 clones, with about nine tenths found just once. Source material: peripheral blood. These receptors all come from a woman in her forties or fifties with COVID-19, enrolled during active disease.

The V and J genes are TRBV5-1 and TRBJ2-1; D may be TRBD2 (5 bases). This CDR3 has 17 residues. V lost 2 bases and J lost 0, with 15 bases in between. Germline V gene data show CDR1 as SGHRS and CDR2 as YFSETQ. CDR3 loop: CASSLAGITGSYNEQFF. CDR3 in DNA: TGCGCCAGCAGCTTAGCCGGGATCACCGGCTCCTACAATGAGCAGTTCTTC.

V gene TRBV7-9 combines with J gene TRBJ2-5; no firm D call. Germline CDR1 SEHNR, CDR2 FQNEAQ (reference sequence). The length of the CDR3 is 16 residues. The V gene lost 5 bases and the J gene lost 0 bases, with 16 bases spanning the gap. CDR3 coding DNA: TGTGCCAGCAGCAACCTCGGGTGGCAGAACCAAGAGACCCAGTACTTC. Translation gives CASSNLGWQNQETQYF.